The sequence of this TCR beta chain was determined in a study of blood T cell repertoires in COVID-19. Overall study: Samples taken during acute and convalescent COVID-19 were collected in the United States, Italy and Spain. T cells, B-cell-depleted T cells, or PBMCs provided the cDNA or gDNA that served as material.

Germline V gene sequence: CDR1 SGHTS, CDR2 YDEGEE. This CDR3 contains 15 residues. The J segment lost 1 base and the V segment lost 5 bases, leaving 9 bases of the junction unmatched. In the original processing: Reference gene primer amplification gave estimated nucleated cell counts. Profiled with immunoSEQ multiplex PCR; TCRdb holds only in-frame clones, not every one. That table supplies the V and J calls and clone size; D and trimming were determined from the DNA. The table has about 150,000 clones, more than 65% seen once. This clone was detected a few times. The TCR originated in a woman older than 75 with active or convalescent COVID-19. Sequencing was done on a sample of peripheral blood. The chain carries TRBV5-8 and TRBJ2-7; TRBD2 aligns across 7 bases. The chain's CDR3 is CASSRGGSLSYEQYF. CDR3 sequence (DNA): TGTGCCAGCAGTAGGGGAGGGAGCCTTTCCTACGAGCAGTACTTC. Variable domain in full (rest from reference TRBV5-8 and TRBJ2-7): EAGVTQSPTHLIKTRGQQATLRCSPISGHTSVYWYQQALGLGLQFLLWYDEGEERNRGNFPPRFSGRQFPNYSSELNVNALELEDSALYLCASSRGGSLSYEQYFGPGTRLTVT.